Listed here are 6 T cell receptor beta chains from one sample, sequenced in a study of blood T cells in healthy people across ages. PCR was performed a second time for 7 to 11 cycles using a sample-barcoded 5' primer and a J-beta primer mix. One entry per CDR3 protein, called by TCRdb with MiXCR from the 5' RACE reads. This sample has roughly 800,000 distinct CDR3 sequences, with 25% found just once. This sample was also put to use in a study of T cells of mothers and their children.

The sequenced sample was blood. The receptor set was obtained from a boy aged 10-17 years in good health.

As to this clonotype: One end of the junction fails to match germline, which may point to a read error. The V and J genes are TRBV14 and TRBJ1-2, with D hard to call. Germline lookup yields CDR1 SGHDN and CDR2 FVKESK. The length of the CDR3 is 13 residues. The CDR3 sequence: CASSDGAGYGCTF. Here the CDR3 DNA reads TGTGCCAGCAGCGACGGCGCGGGATATGGCTGCACCTTC.

The rearrangement links TRBV28 to TRBJ2-3, with 9 bases fitting TRBD2. The trim removed 1 base at V and 2 bases at J, leaving 7 bases unmatched. Germline V gives CDR1 MDHEN, CDR2 SYDVKM. The CDR3 has 17 amino acids. CDR3 region: CASSLSAGGRDTDTQYF. As DNA, the CDR3 is TGTGCCAGCAGTTTATCAGCGGGGGGTAGAGACACAGATACGCAGTATTTT.

The chain employs TRBV19 and TRBJ2-3; no reliable D call. The length of the CDR3 is 17 residues. V lost 1 base, J lost 0 bases, and 14 bases lay in between. Germline V gene data show CDR1 as LNHDA and CDR2 as SQIVND (reference sequence). DNA for the CDR3: TGTGCCAGTAGTATAGGCGGAATGGCACCAAGCACAGATACGCAGTATTTT. Residues: CASSIGGMAPSTDTQYF.

The chain combines TRBV3-1 with TRBJ1-5, with a weak D call TRBD1 (6 bases). The germline CDR1 and CDR2 sequences are LGHDT and YNNKEL (reference sequence). This CDR3 is built from 15 residues. The germline V and J ends were trimmed by 4 bases and 3 bases, with 13 bases remaining between them. CDR3 in amino acids: CASSREGGLNQPQHF. In nucleotides, the CDR3 is TGTGCCAGCAGCCGAGAGGGGGGCCTCAATCAGCCCCAGCATTTT.

This clonotype has a single count. The DNA for the CDR3 is TGTGCCAGCAGCGCCGGGACAAGGGGCCGGCCCTACGAGCAGTACTTC. Its translation is CASSAGTRGRPYEQYF. The gene calls are TRBV28 and TRBJ2-7, with D possibly TRBD1 on 6 matching bases. V lost 6 bases and J lost 2, with 20 bases in between. Germline V gene sequence: CDR1 MDHEN, CDR2 SYDVKM. The CDR3 sequence is 16 residues long.

This chain uses TRBV27 with TRBJ1-1; 7 positions agree with TRBD1. This CDR3 contains 14 residues. The V and J ends lost 6 bases and 4 bases, in that order; junction bases with no gene match: 8. Germline loops: CDR1 MNHEY, CDR2 SMNVEV (reference sequence). The CDR3 reads CASSADRESTEAFF. The CDR3, as DNA: TGTGCCAGCAGCGCCGACAGGGAGAGCACTGAAGCTTTCTTT.